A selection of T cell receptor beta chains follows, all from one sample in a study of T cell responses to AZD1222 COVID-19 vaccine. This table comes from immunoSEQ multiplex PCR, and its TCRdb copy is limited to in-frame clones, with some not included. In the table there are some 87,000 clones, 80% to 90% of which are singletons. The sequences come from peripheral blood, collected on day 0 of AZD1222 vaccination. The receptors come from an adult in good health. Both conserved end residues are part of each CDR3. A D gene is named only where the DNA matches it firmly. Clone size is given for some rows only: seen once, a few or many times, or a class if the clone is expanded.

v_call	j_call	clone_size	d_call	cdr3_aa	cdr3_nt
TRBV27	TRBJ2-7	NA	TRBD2	CASSWDYNSYEQYF	TGTGCCAGCTCCTGGGACTACAACTCCTACGAGCAGTACTTC
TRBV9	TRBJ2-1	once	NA	CASSVEGSYNEQFF	TGTGCCAGCAGCGTAGAGGGGTCCTACAATGAGCAGTTCTTC
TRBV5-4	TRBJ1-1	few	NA	CASSLYGWPGATEAFF	TGTGCCAGCAGCTTGTACGGCTGGCCGGGGGCAACTGAAGCTTTCTTT
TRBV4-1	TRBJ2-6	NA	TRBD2	CASSLIAGGGGANVLTF	TGCGCCAGCAGCCTTATAGCGGGAGGCGGTGGGGCCAACGTCCTGACTTTC
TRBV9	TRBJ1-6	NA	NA	CASTGGGGSYNSPLHF	TGTGCCAGCACCGGGGGAGGGGGGTCCTATAATTCACCCCTCCACTTT
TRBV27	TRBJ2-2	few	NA	CASKPAYVNGELFF	TGTGCCAGCAAACCGGCTTACGTTAACGGGGAGCTGTTTTTT
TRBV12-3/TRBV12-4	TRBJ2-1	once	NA	CASAESSYNEQFF	TGTGCCAGCGCGGAGAGCTCCTACAATGAGCAGTTCTTC
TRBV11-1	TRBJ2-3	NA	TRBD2	CASSLAFTSGSTDTQYF	TGTGCCAGCAGCTTAGCCTTCACTAGCGGGAGCACAGATACGCAGTATTTT
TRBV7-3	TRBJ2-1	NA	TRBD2	CASRRLAGVGEQFF	TGTGCCAGCAGACGACTAGCGGGAGTGGGAGAGCAGTTCTTC
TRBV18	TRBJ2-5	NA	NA	CASSSGEETQYF	TGTGCCAGCTCCAGTGGGGAAGAGACCCAGTACTTC
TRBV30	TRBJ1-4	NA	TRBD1	CAWAGGLGEKLFF	TGTGCCTGGGCAGGGGGCTTGGGTGAAAAACTGTTTTTT
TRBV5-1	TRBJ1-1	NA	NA	CASSLVSQVGNTEAFF	TGCGCCAGCAGCTTGGTCTCGCAGGTAGGAAACACTGAAGCTTTCTTT
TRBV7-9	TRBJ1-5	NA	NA	CASRGPGSGQPQHF	TGTGCCAGCAGAGGGCCTGGAAGCGGTCAGCCCCAGCATTTT
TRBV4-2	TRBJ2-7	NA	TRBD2	CASSQESGLEAGEQYF	TGTGCCAGCAGCCAAGAGTCGGGACTAGAGGCGGGCGAGCAGTACTTC
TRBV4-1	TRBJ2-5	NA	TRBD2	CASRDSGRSETQYF	TGCGCCAGCAGAGATAGCGGGAGGTCAGAGACCCAGTACTTC
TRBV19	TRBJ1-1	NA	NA	CASSRDGTEAFF	TGTGCCAGTAGCAGGGACGGCACTGAAGCTTTCTTT
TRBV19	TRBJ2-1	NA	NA	CASSIGLKAVNEQFF	TGTGCCAGTAGTATAGGACTAAAAGCCGTCAATGAGCAGTTCTTC
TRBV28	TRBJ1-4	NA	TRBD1	CASSLPDRVTNEKLFF	TGTGCCAGCAGTTTACCCGACAGGGTAACTAATGAAAAACTGTTTTTT
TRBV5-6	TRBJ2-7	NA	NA	CASSFYDIKPYEQYF	TGTGCCAGCAGCTTCTATGACATCAAACCCTACGAGCAGTACTTC
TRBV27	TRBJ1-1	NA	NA	CASRPRGTGNTEAFF	TGTGCCAGCAGGCCTCGCGGGACGGGGAACACTGAAGCTTTCTTT
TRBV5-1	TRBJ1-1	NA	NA	CASSPREEGTEAFF	TGCGCCAGCAGCCCCCGGGAGGAAGGCACTGAAGCTTTCTTT
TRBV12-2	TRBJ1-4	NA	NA	CASRSRDRAQFNEKLFF	TGTGCAAGTCGCTCCCGGGACAGGGCGCAATTTAATGAAAAACTGTTTTTT
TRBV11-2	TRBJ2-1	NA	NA	CASSSPSNEQFF	TGTGCCAGCAGCTCCCCTTCCAATGAGCAGTTCTTC
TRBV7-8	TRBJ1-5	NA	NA	CASSLLRNQPQHF	TGTGCCAGCAGCTTACTCAGAAATCAGCCCCAGCATTTT
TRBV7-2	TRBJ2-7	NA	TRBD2	CASSLESASGIYEQYF	TGTGCCAGCAGCTTAGAATCAGCTAGCGGGATTTACGAGCAGTACTTC
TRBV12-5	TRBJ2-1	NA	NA	CASGSLSERNEQFF	TGTGCTAGTGGTTCCCTCAGTGAACGGAATGAGCAGTTCTTC
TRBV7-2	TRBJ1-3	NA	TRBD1	CASSAGQPSSGNTIYF	TGTGCCAGCAGCGCGGGACAGCCGAGCTCTGGAAACACCATATATTTT
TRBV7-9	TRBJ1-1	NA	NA	CASTWGRGNTEAFF	TGTGCCAGCACCTGGGGCAGGGGGAACACTGAAGCTTTCTTT
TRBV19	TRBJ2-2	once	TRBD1	CASSTPRGQGTGELFF	TGTGCCAGTAGTACACCCCGGGGACAGGGAACCGGGGAGCTGTTTTTT
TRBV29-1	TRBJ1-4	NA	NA	CSVEDVGAMGEKLFF	TGCAGCGTTGAAGATGTAGGAGCTATGGGGGAAAAACTGTTTTTT
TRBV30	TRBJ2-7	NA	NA	CAWRLRGSYEQYF	TGTGCCTGGAGGCTTCGCGGGTCCTACGAGCAGTACTTC
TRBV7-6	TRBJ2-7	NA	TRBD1	CASSLGERDRAYEQYF	TGTGCCAGCAGCTTAGGGGAGAGGGACAGGGCCTACGAGCAGTACTTC
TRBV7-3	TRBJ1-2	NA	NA	CAGRLFKKGYTF	TGTGCCGGGAGGCTCTTCAAAAAGGGCTACACCTTC
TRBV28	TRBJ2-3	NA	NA	CASSRGFADTQYF	TGTGCCAGCAGTAGGGGCTTTGCTGATACGCAGTATTTT
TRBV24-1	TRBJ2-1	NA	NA	CATSDWSQFF	TGTGCCACCAGTGATTGGTCCCAGTTCTTC
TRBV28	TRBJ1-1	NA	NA	CASSLEQAFTEAFF	TGTGCCAGCAGTTTGGAACAGGCGTTCACTGAAGCTTTCTTT
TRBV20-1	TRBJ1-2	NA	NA	CSATETYGYTF	TGCAGTGCCACAGAAACGTATGGCTACACCTTC
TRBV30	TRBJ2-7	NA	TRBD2	CAWSVGGRGEQYF	TGTGCCTGGAGTGTCGGGGGGAGAGGCGAGCAGTACTTC
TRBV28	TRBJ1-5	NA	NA	CASSLFGGGQPQHF	TGTGCCAGCAGTTTATTCGGAGGAGGTCAGCCCCAGCATTTT
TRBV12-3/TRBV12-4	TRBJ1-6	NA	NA	CASSRDRGALHF	TGTGCCAGCAGCCGGGACCGTGGGGCCCTCCACTTT